The present T cell receptor beta chain was sequenced within a study of control samples from healthy donors and cancer patients. With V trimmed by 6 bases and J by 6 bases, 11 bases remained unmatched. Germline-derived CDR1 and CDR2 are SEHNR and FQNEAQ (reference sequence). CDR3 length: 16 amino acids. Some clones are missing from TCRdb's copy, which holds only in-frame ones; the method was immunoSEQ multiplex PCR. The sample records 260,000 or so clones, over 70% being singletons. The J gene is TRBJ2-2, the V gene TRBV7-9; 9 bases align to TRBD1. Sequencing input: PBMCs. The source is a woman in her sixties with lung cancer. CDR3 in amino acids: CASRQPGQGSPGELFF. Written as DNA, the CDR3 is TGTGCCAGCAGACAGCCGGGACAGGGATCTCCCGGGGAGCTGTTTTTT.